These T cell receptor beta chains were read from a single sample in a study of blood T cells in healthy people across ages. TCRdb itself ran the 5' RACE reads through MiXCR, one entry per CDR3 protein. The table has 750,000 to 950,000 distinct CDR3 sequences, approximately 55% seen once. Input material: blood. These receptors originate from a man older than 75 in good health. Each CDR3 is given with its conserved first and last residue. The order of the fields is V gene, J gene, clone size, CDR3 length, CDR3 protein. Clone size is given for some rows only: seen once, a few or many times, or a class if the clone is expanded.

V gene: TRBV2
J gene: NA
clone size: NA
CDR3 length: 14
CDR3 protein: CASSGPGRHYEQYF

V gene: TRBV29-1
J gene: TRBJ2-3
clone size: once
CDR3 length: 14
CDR3 protein: CSVGGQQSTDTQYF

V gene: TRBV2
J gene: TRBJ2-5
clone size: few
CDR3 length: 11
CDR3 protein: CARRTLETQYF

V gene: TRBV5-1
J gene: TRBJ1-2
clone size: NA
CDR3 length: 13
CDR3 protein: CASSMDRIYGYTF

V gene: TRBV24-1
J gene: TRBJ2-1
clone size: NA
CDR3 length: 14
CDR3 protein: CATSASPALNEQFF

V gene: TRBV28
J gene: TRBJ1-1
clone size: NA
CDR3 length: 13
CDR3 protein: CASSPTMNTEAFF

V gene: TRBV4-1
J gene: NA
clone size: few
CDR3 length: 17
CDR3 protein: CASSQIEDWPPKETQYF

V gene: TRBV5-1
J gene: TRBJ2-3
clone size: few
CDR3 length: 14
CDR3 protein: CASSLTPDTDTQYF

V gene: TRBV3-1
J gene: NA
clone size: NA
CDR3 length: 14
CDR3 protein: CASRRNGGMETQYF

V gene: TRBV14
J gene: TRBJ2-1
clone size: NA
CDR3 length: 15
CDR3 protein: CASSILAGVLNEQFF

V gene: TRBV7-2
J gene: TRBJ2-5
clone size: few
CDR3 length: 14
CDR3 protein: CASSLARRLETQYF

V gene: TRBV12-3/TRBV12-4
J gene: TRBJ1-2
clone size: few
CDR3 length: 14
CDR3 protein: CASSRPGQGYGYTF

V gene: TRBV10-3
J gene: TRBJ1-1
clone size: NA
CDR3 length: 13
CDR3 protein: CAITTGANTEAFF

V gene: TRBV28
J gene: TRBJ2-7
clone size: NA
CDR3 length: 12
CDR3 protein: CALRGPNYEQYF

V gene: TRBV7-9
J gene: TRBJ1-2
clone size: once
CDR3 length: 16
CDR3 protein: CASSFPTALPDYGYTF

V gene: TRBV5-1
J gene: TRBJ2-3
clone size: NA
CDR3 length: 14
CDR3 protein: CASSLEDPADTQYF

V gene: TRBV4-1
J gene: TRBJ1-5
clone size: NA
CDR3 length: 17
CDR3 protein: CASSQDGSGTSNQPRHF

V gene: TRBV6-1
J gene: TRBJ2-7
clone size: NA
CDR3 length: 18
CDR3 protein: CASSEGTSGRPYSYEQYF

V gene: TRBV11-2
J gene: TRBJ2-2
clone size: NA
CDR3 length: 15
CDR3 protein: CASSPPWTAVGELFF

V gene: TRBV27
J gene: TRBJ1-2
clone size: NA
CDR3 length: 15
CDR3 protein: CASSFVGQGDYGYTF

V gene: TRBV7-3
J gene: TRBJ2-7
clone size: few
CDR3 length: 14
CDR3 protein: CASSLMGGSYEQYF

V gene: TRBV25-1
J gene: TRBJ1-2
clone size: NA
CDR3 length: 16
CDR3 protein: CASSPSPGQGGYGYTF

V gene: TRBV5-6
J gene: TRBJ1-2
clone size: NA
CDR3 length: 15
CDR3 protein: CASSLGDRAWSGYTF

V gene: TRBV6-1
J gene: TRBJ2-5
clone size: NA
CDR3 length: 13
CDR3 protein: CASSVLYGNEQYF

V gene: TRBV29-1
J gene: TRBJ2-1
clone size: few
CDR3 length: 11
CDR3 protein: CSVRGVGEQFF

V gene: TRBV6-1
J gene: TRBJ2-5
clone size: few
CDR3 length: 14
CDR3 protein: CASSVWRDGETQYF

V gene: TRBV29-1
J gene: NA
clone size: NA
CDR3 length: 11
CDR3 protein: CSVVSPAEQYF

V gene: TRBV5-1
J gene: TRBJ2-1
clone size: few
CDR3 length: 14
CDR3 protein: CASSQGRTYNEQFF

V gene: TRBV20-1
J gene: TRBJ2-4
clone size: NA
CDR3 length: 14
CDR3 protein: CSAKHRGPLNIQYF

V gene: TRBV5-1
J gene: TRBJ1-2
clone size: NA
CDR3 length: 15
CDR3 protein: CASRTGTGSPGGYTF

V gene: TRBV27
J gene: TRBJ2-1
clone size: few
CDR3 length: 17
CDR3 protein: CASSPWRGQGTSNEQFF

V gene: TRBV30
J gene: NA
clone size: NA
CDR3 length: 15
CDR3 protein: CAWRPSPSDVYEQYF

V gene: TRBV6-2/TRBV6-3
J gene: TRBJ1-1
clone size: many
CDR3 length: 13
CDR3 protein: CASSYLGPVKAFF

V gene: TRBV28
J gene: TRBJ2-3
clone size: NA
CDR3 length: 16
CDR3 protein: CASSLPGGRGTDTQYF

V gene: TRBV9
J gene: TRBJ2-1
clone size: NA
CDR3 length: 15
CDR3 protein: CASSVGGRARGEQFF

V gene: TRBV5-1
J gene: TRBJ1-1
clone size: few
CDR3 length: 13
CDR3 protein: CASSLEGGTEAFF

V gene: TRBV3-1
J gene: TRBJ2-6
clone size: NA
CDR3 length: 18
CDR3 protein: CASSQGWFRSSGANVLTF

V gene: TRBV29-1
J gene: TRBJ2-2
clone size: NA
CDR3 length: 13
CDR3 protein: CSVAAGGTGELFF

V gene: TRBV3-1
J gene: TRBJ1-3
clone size: NA
CDR3 length: 17
CDR3 protein: CASSQWGQANSGNTIYF

V gene: TRBV29-1
J gene: TRBJ2-7
clone size: NA
CDR3 length: 12
CDR3 protein: CSVEDGHYEQYF